Each of the 30 T cell receptor beta chains below was sequenced from the same sample in a study of T-cell reconstitution after alpha-beta-depleted transplantation in children. TCRbeta library preparation incorporated unique molecular identifiers. TCRdb called the PCR reads again in MiXCR, with one record for every CDR3 protein. Of about 230,000 distinct CDR3 sequences in the sample, around 9.7% were seen once. Sample: PBMCs from the stem cell graft donor, taken from the stem cell graft. The receptor source for this set is a human donor who donated a stem cell graft to a child with SCID.

This clonotype occurred many times. The chain recombines TRBV5-1 with TRBJ2-1, with D hard to call. Per germline, CDR1 SGHRS and CDR2 YFSETQ. Trimming removed 0 bases at V and 9 bases at J, with 10 bases between. CDR3 length: 13 residues. CDR3 sequence: CASSLAVGSEQFF. The CDR3 bases are TGCGCCAGCAGCTTGGCCGTCGGTTCTGAGCAGTTCTTC.

The table lists this clonotype with many counts. The junction does not match germline at one end; this may be a read error. This chain connects TRBV20-1 to TRBJ1-1, with D possibly TRBD1 on 5 matching bases. CDR3 length: 13 residues. Germline-derived CDR1 and CDR2 are DFQATT and SNEGSKA (reference sequence). The DNA for the CDR3 is TGCAGTGCGAGAGGGGCCTGGAACACTGAAGCTTTCTTT. This gives the protein CSARGAWNTEAFF.

This clonotype was counted at least ten times. The CDR3 region has the DNA TGCGCCAGCAGCTTAAGAACTAACTATGGCTACACCTTC. Protein product: CASSLRTNYGYTF. The rearrangement links TRBV5-1 to TRBJ1-2; D uncertain. The CDR3 sequence is 13 residues long. Germline V CDR1 and CDR2: SGHRS, YFSETQ. V was trimmed by 2 bases and J by 0 bases, leaving 5 bases between them. The full variable domain, in which reference TRBV5-1 and TRBJ1-2 provide the parts outside the CDR3, is KAGVTQTPRYLIKTRGQQVTLSCSPISGHRSVSWYQQTPGQGLQFLFEYFSETQRNKGNFPGRFSGRQFSNSRSEMNVSTLELGDSALYLCASSLRTNYGYTFGSGTRLTVV.

The sample holds many counts of this clonotype. This chain joins TRBV5-1 and TRBJ2-1; 13 bases agree with TRBD2. The CDR3 length is 16 residues. The germline V gene encodes CDR1 SGHRS and CDR2 YFSETQ. After removal of 0 bases from V and 10 bases from J, the junction contained 7 bases not matched to a gene. The CDR3 DNA reads as TGCGCCAGCAGCTTGGACGGGACTAGCGGGACCCGCGAGCAGTTCTTC. Its protein product is CASSLDGTSGTREQFF.

The chain carries TRBV5-1 and TRBJ1-6, with D perhaps TRBD1 (5 bases). The CDR3 is 16 amino acids. V lost 3 bases to trimming and J lost 8 bases, with 18 bases between them. Germline CDR1 SGHRS, CDR2 YFSETQ. CDR3 loop: CASSWRAGTADSPLHF. The CDR3, as DNA: TGCGCCAGCAGCTGGCGAGCCGGGACGGCAGATTCACCCCTCCACTTT.

This clonotype was found a few times. This chain uses TRBV12-3 or TRBV12-4 with TRBJ2-5, with 13 bases fitting TRBD2. This CDR3 has 15 residues. After removal of 5 bases from V and 5 bases from J, the junction contained 5 bases not matched to a gene. The CDR3 DNA reads TGTGCCAGCAGTGCGATACTAGCGGGGGGGGAGACCCAGTACTTC. It codes for CASSAILAGGETQYF.

This clonotype was detected only a few times. This rearrangement joins TRBV15 to TRBJ1-3; 10 bases align to TRBD1. The ends lost 0 bases at V and 5 bases at J; junction bases unmatched: 10. The length of the CDR3 is 18 residues. CDR1 is LNHNV and CDR2 is YYDKDF in the germline V gene (reference sequence). The DNA of the CDR3 is TGTGCCACCAGCAGAGATTCGTTGGGGGACAGGGGAAGAAACACCATATATTTT. As protein: CATSRDSLGDRGRNTIYF.

This clonotype was counted at least ten times. The rearrangement links TRBV27 to TRBJ1-5; tentative D call: TRBD1 (6 bases). From germline, CDR1 is MNHEY and CDR2 SMNVEV (reference sequence). The CDR3 runs to 17 residues. Deletions cut 5 bases from V and 2 bases from J, with 19 bases between. The CDR3 DNA is TGTGCCAGCAGTCCAGTACAGGGAGGAGGTGGCAATCAGCCCCAGCATTTT. Residues: CASSPVQGGGGNQPQHF.

The J gene is TRBJ2-2, the V gene TRBV7-9; D is undetermined. This CDR3 is 12 amino acids long. V was trimmed by 5 bases and J by 7 bases, leaving 8 bases between them. From germline, CDR1 is SEHNR and CDR2 FQNEAQ (reference sequence). The CDR3 DNA follows: TGTGCCAGCAGCCGATCCGGCGGGGAGCTGTTTTTT. It translates to CASSRSGGELFF.

There are many counts of this clonotype. V is TRBV6-1 and J is TRBJ2-7; perhaps TRBD1 as D (6 bases). The CDR3 runs 15 residues. V was clipped by 6 bases and J by 2 bases, with 17 bases between them. Looked up from germline, CDR1 is MNHNS and CDR2 is SASEGT. CDR3 in DNA: TGTGCCAGCAGCCGACGGGACATCCTAACCTACGAGCAGTACTTC. This encodes CASSRRDILTYEQYF.

This clonotype occurred many times. The chain carries TRBV15 and TRBJ2-7; D remains unclear. CDR3 length equals 14 residues. Trimming shortened V by 5 bases and J by 4 bases, and 15 bases separated the two germline ends. Germline V lookup: CDR1 LNHNV, CDR2 YYDKDF (reference sequence). The CDR3 DNA follows: TGTGCCACCAGCTGGTCGGTGGGCGGATACGAGCAGTACTTC. Amino acid sequence: CATSWSVGGYEQYF.

This clonotype was seen only a few times. V is TRBV20-1 and J is TRBJ2-5, with D hard to call. V lost 6 bases and J lost 3, with 5 bases in between. The length of the CDR3 is 10 residues. Germline loops: CDR1 DFQATT, CDR2 SNEGSKA (reference sequence). CDR3 region: CSATEETQYF. The CDR3 bases are TGCAGTGCAACAGAAGAGACCCAGTACTTC.

Many counts were recorded for this clonotype. This chain uses TRBV7-8 with TRBJ2-7, with D perhaps given as TRBD1 or TRBD2 (5 bases each). Deletions cut 5 bases from V and 1 base from J, with 12 bases between. The V gene's germline CDR1 is SGHVS and CDR2 FQNEAQ. The CDR3 extends over 14 amino acids. The CDR3 bases are TGTGCCAGCAGCCCCACGGGGCAGTCCTACGAGCAGTACTTC. Amino acids: CASSPTGQSYEQYF. Filled out from reference TRBV7-8 and TRBJ2-7, the complete variable domain reads GAGVSQSPRYKVAKRGQDVALRCDPISGHVSLFWYQQALGQGPEFLTYFQNEAQLDKSGLPSDRFFAERPEGSVSTLKIQRTQQEDSAVYLCASSPTGQSYEQYFGPGTRLTVT.

This clonotype was recorded many times. This rearrangement joins TRBV18 to TRBJ2-1; 8 bases match TRBD2. V lost 4 bases to trimming and J lost 8 bases; unmatched junction nucleotides: 13. Germline lookup yields CDR1 KGHSH and CDR2 LQKENI. The CDR3 loop spans 16 amino acids. The CDR3 sequence is CASSLTGTSGSDEQFF. CDR3 DNA sequence: TGTGCCAGCTCACTGACGGGTACTAGCGGTTCGGATGAGCAGTTCTTC.

The chain joins TRBV2 to TRBJ1-1; the D gene is possibly TRBD1 (6 bases). CDR1 is SNHLY and CDR2 is FYNNEI in the germline V gene. The CDR3 sequence is 14 residues long. Trimming shortened V by 2 bases and J by 4 bases, and 11 bases separated the two germline ends. CDR3 region: CASSEPTGTTEAFF. CDR3 DNA sequence: TGTGCCAGCAGTGAACCGACAGGCACCACTGAAGCTTTCTTT.

This clonotype was seen many times. This chain uses TRBV10-3 with TRBJ2-2; TRBD1 agrees at 11 bases. Trimming removed 5 bases from V and 0 bases from J; junction bases left unmatched: 11. The germline V gene has CDR1 ENHRY and CDR2 SYGVKD. The length of the CDR3 is 19 residues. The CDR3 DNA is TGTGCCATCAGTCCAAGGGACAGGGGGGAACCTGCGAACACCGGGGAGCTGTTTTTT. Its translation: CAISPRDRGEPANTGELFF.

At least ten counts were recorded for this clonotype. The rearrangement uses TRBV29-1 and TRBJ1-2, with 8 bases that match TRBD1. This CDR3 has 14 amino acids. CDR1 is SQVTM, CDR2 ANQGSEA, per germline. Unmatched junction bases numbered 12, after V lost 6 bases and J lost 6 bases. The CDR3 is CSVDRQGLSDGYTF. Here the CDR3 DNA reads TGCAGCGTGGACCGACAGGGGCTTTCGGATGGCTACACCTTC.

This clonotype has a count of ten or more. The V gene is TRBV5-1, the J gene TRBJ1-1; D might be TRBD1 (5 bases). The germline V gene encodes CDR1 SGHRS and CDR2 YFSETQ. The CDR3 consists of 14 residues. V was trimmed by 4 bases and J by 0 bases, leaving 10 bases between them. Here the CDR3 reads CASSADILNTEAFF. CDR3 nucleotide sequence: TGCGCCAGCAGCGCGGACATCTTGAACACTGAAGCTTTCTTT.

This clonotype was observed many times. The V call is TRBV6-5, the J call TRBJ2-6, with 10 bases identical to TRBD2. Germline values: CDR1 MNHEY, CDR2 SVGAGI. With 2 bases clipped from V and 4 bases from J, the junction kept 11 bases outside the gene matches. The CDR3 has 19 amino acids. CDR3 bases: TGTGCCAGCAGTTACGATTGGAGCGGGGGGGCCGCCGGGGCCAACGTCCTGACTTTC. Its protein is CASSYDWSGGAAGANVLTF.

This chain links TRBV7-2 with TRBJ2-2, with TRBD2 matching over 12 bases. V was clipped by 6 bases and J by 5 bases; unmatched bases: 7. The CDR3 covers 16 residues. The germline V gene encodes CDR1 SGHTA and CDR2 FQGNSA. The DNA for the CDR3 is TGTGCCAGCAGACCCCTAGCGGGAGGGGGTACCGGGGAGCTGTTTTTT. Protein product: CASRPLAGGGTGELFF.

The sample holds one count of this clonotype. The chain joins TRBV21-1 to TRBJ2-7; the listed D gene, TRBD1, was not tested against the DNA. TRBV21-1 is deemed a pseudogene. This CDR3 comprises 16 residues. The CDR3 DNA sequence: TGTGCCAGCAGCAGGATCCGGGACAGGCCGTCCTACGAGCAGTACTTC. Protein sequence: CASSRIRDRPSYEQYF.

The rearrangement joins TRBV29-1 to TRBJ2-7, with D perhaps matching TRBD1 (7 bases). CDR3 length equals 14 residues. CDR1 is SQVTM and CDR2 is ANQGSEA in the germline V gene. The germline V and J ends were trimmed by 3 bases and 3 bases, with 15 bases remaining between them. The CDR3 DNA follows: TGCAGCGTTGATGGTGGGCAGGGGGGCTACGAGCAGTACTTC. Translated: CSVDGGQGGYEQYF.

This clonotype was counted ten times or more. The V and J genes are TRBV24-1 and TRBJ2-5; TRBD2 might be the D (5 bases). V was pared by 5 bases and J by 1 base, with 7 bases between. Germline CDR1 reads KGHDR; CDR2 reads SFDVKD. The CDR3 sequence is 13 residues long. The CDR3 DNA reads as TGTGCCACCAGTGGAGGGTCCCAAGAGACCCAGTACTTC. This sequence encodes CATSGGSQETQYF.

This clonotype has a count of ten or more. The chain has TRBV6-5 and TRBJ2-7, with D perhaps assigned TRBD1 or TRBD2 (5 bases each). This CDR3 spans 12 amino acids. V lost 4 bases and J lost 5, with 9 bases in between. CDR1 and CDR2 from the germline V gene are MNHEY and SVGAGI. CDR3 sequence: CASSSGTHEQYF. The DNA for the CDR3 is TGTGCCAGCAGTTCCGGGACCCACGAGCAGTACTTC.

This clonotype was seen repeatedly, ten times or more. The gene calls are TRBV3-1 and TRBJ2-3; the D is unclear. Per the germline V gene, CDR1 is LGHDT and CDR2 is YNNKEL (reference sequence). V gave up 7 bases and J gave up 2 bases, with 19 bases separating them. The CDR3 covers 16 residues. CDR3 sequence reads: CASTEAQPYTTDTQYF. The CDR3 nucleotides read TGTGCCAGCACCGAGGCACAACCCTATACCACAGATACGCAGTATTTT.

This clonotype came up many times. The chain combines TRBV7-2 with TRBJ1-2; the match to TRBD1 covers 8 bases. Trimming cost V 3 bases and J 4 bases; bases outside gene matches: 19. CDR1 is SGHTA and CDR2 is FQGNSA in the germline V gene. This CDR3 has 19 residues. The DNA of the CDR3 is TGTGCCAGCAGCTTTGGGTCTCGAATGACAGGGGACTATGGCTATGGCTACACCTTC. It specifies CASSFGSRMTGDYGYGYTF.

The chain links TRBV27 to TRBJ1-5; D may be TRBD1 or TRBD2 (5 bases each). The J call is doubtful: the DNA matches TRBJ2-3 better. The CDR3 spans 15 residues. Germline V CDR1 and CDR2: MNHEY, SMNVEV (reference sequence). The CDR3 spells CASSFSGPSNQPQYF. The DNA for the CDR3 is TGTGCCAGCAGTTTTTCGGGGCCGAGCAATCAGCCCCAGTATTTT.

This clonotype was recorded at least ten times. The rearrangement joins TRBV7-9 to TRBJ2-1, with 10 bases fitting TRBD2. J gave up 8 bases and V 5 bases, and 15 bases lay outside the gene matches. CDR1 is SEHNR, CDR2 FQNEAQ, per germline (reference sequence). The CDR3 is made up of 17 amino acids. The CDR3 sequence: CASSLFGLAGASDEQFF. In nucleotides, the CDR3 is TGTGCCAGCAGCCTTTTCGGGCTAGCGGGGGCGTCGGATGAGCAGTTCTTC.

This clonotype was observed many times. In DNA, the CDR3 is TGTGCCAGCAGTTCCTACGGGGGGGCTTACAATGAGCAGTTCTTC. Encoded protein: CASSSYGGAYNEQFF. The chain uses TRBV12-3 or TRBV12-4 and TRBJ2-1; 8 positions match TRBD2. CDR3 length equals 15 residues. J lost 4 bases, V lost 4 bases, and 6 bases had no gene match.

This clonotype was detected only a few times. The V gene is TRBV19, the J gene TRBJ2-6; D uncertain. The V and J ends lost 1 base and 7 bases respectively, with 11 bases between them. The CDR3 totals 15 residues. Germline CDR1 LNHDA, CDR2 SQIVND (reference sequence). The CDR3 loop is CASSIGPLEANVLTF. The CDR3 DNA reads as TGTGCCAGTAGTATAGGGCCCCTGGAAGCCAACGTCCTGACTTTC. The whole variable domain, filled in from reference TRBV19 and TRBJ2-6, reads DGGITQSPKYLFRKEGQNVTLSCEQNLNHDAMYWYRQDPGQGLRLIYYSQIVNDFQKGDIAEGYSVSREKKESFPLTVTSAQKNPTAFYLCASSIGPLEANVLTFGAGSRLTVL.